These 30 T cell receptor beta chains came from one sample sequenced in a study of identifying expanded T cells in peripheral blood. Only in-frame clones appear in the TCRdb table, and some are missing; sequencing was by immunoSEQ multiplex PCR. The sample has roughly 78,000 clones, roughly 88% seen once. Sequencing was performed on blood. The receptors here all came from a person aged 18 to 70 in good health.

V gene TRBV4-1 combines with J gene TRBJ1-2; D call uncertain. Germline values: CDR1 MGHRA, CDR2 YSYEKL. The CDR3 has 15 amino acids. Trimming pared 4 bases from V and 6 bases from J, leaving 18 bases between. The CDR3 DNA reads TGCGCCAGCAGCCCAAACCATGTTTCTATGCATGGCTACACCTTC. It specifies CASSPNHVSMHGYTF.

J is TRBJ2-5 and V is TRBV10-2, with 14 bases identical to TRBD2. CDR3 size: 20 residues. J lost 2 bases, V lost 1 base, and 12 bases had no gene match. Germline loops: CDR1 WSHSY, CDR2 SAAADI. CDR3 nucleotide sequence: TGCGCCAGCAGTGAGTACAGACCCGGGACTAGCGGGGGCATACAAGAGACCCAGTACTTC. Encoded protein: CASSEYRPGTSGGIQETQYF.

This clone is a singleton in its sample. The gene calls are TRBV19 and TRBJ2-3; 10 bases fit TRBD1. The CDR3 spans 15 residues. V lost 5 bases to trimming and J lost 6 bases; unmatched junction nucleotides: 8. Germline V gene sequence: CDR1 LNHDA, CDR2 SQIVND (reference sequence). CDR3 protein: CASSLWDRGGDTQYF. The CDR3 region has the DNA TGTGCCAGTAGTCTCTGGGACAGGGGAGGCGATACGCAGTATTTT.

The chain recombines TRBV29-1 with TRBJ2-2, with TRBD2 matching 10 bases. Germline loops: CDR1 SQVTM, CDR2 ANQGSEA. The CDR3 totals 13 residues. V shed 6 bases and J 6 bases; nucleotides not matched to a gene: 4. The CDR3 nucleotides are TGCAGCGTGTTAGCGGGAGGCGCCGGGGAGCTGTTTTTT. Amino acids: CSVLAGGAGELFF.

CDR3 coding DNA: TGTGCCAGCACTACCCCCGGGACCAATGAAAAACTGTTTTTT. Translated, it gives CASTTPGTNEKLFF. This sequence joins TRBV6-5 and TRBJ1-4; perhaps TRBD1 as D (5 bases). CDR1 MNHEY and CDR2 SVGAGI come from the germline V gene. The CDR3 totals 14 residues. V was trimmed by 7 bases and J by 5 bases, leaving 14 bases between them.

The V call is TRBV15, the J call TRBJ2-3; D is ambiguous. CDR3 size: 15 residues. Trimming took off 0 bases at V and 0 bases at J, with 7 bases between the two ends. Per the germline V gene, CDR1 is LNHNV and CDR2 is YYDKDF (reference sequence). In DNA form, the CDR3 reads TGTGCCACCAGCAGAGATCACGGGAGCACAGATACGCAGTATTTT. Translating it yields CATSRDHGSTDTQYF.

V usage is TRBV13 and J usage is TRBJ2-3; D remains ambiguous. Germline V lookup: CDR1 PRHDT, CDR2 FYEKMQ (reference sequence). V was clipped by 6 bases and J by 4 bases, with 14 bases between them. The CDR3 has 14 amino acids. The CDR3 region is CASSLGRTSDTQYF. CDR3 bases: TGTGCCAGCAGTCTCGGCAGAACTTCAGATACGCAGTATTTT.

J is TRBJ1-1 and V is TRBV19; D not certain. The germline V and J ends were trimmed by 6 bases and 4 bases, with 12 bases remaining between them. The CDR3 length is 13 residues. Germline loops: CDR1 LNHDA, CDR2 SQIVND (reference sequence). As DNA, the CDR3 is TGTGCCAGTAGCTCGTCCAGTGGCACTGAAGCTTTCTTT. This gives the protein CASSSSSGTEAFF.

The J gene is TRBJ2-2, the V gene TRBV10-2; 7 bases are shared with TRBD2. The CDR3 has 16 amino acids. From germline, CDR1 is WSHSY and CDR2 SAAADI. Trimming took 2 bases from V and 2 from J; bases not matched to a gene: 5. The CDR3 here is CASSEASGFNTGELFF. In DNA, the CDR3 is TGCGCCAGCAGTGAGGCTAGCGGATTTAACACCGGGGAGCTGTTTTTT.

The J gene is TRBJ1-4, the V gene TRBV11-2; D unclear. V was shortened by 8 bases and J by 12 bases, with 25 bases between the two germline ends. Germline V gene sequence: CDR1 SGHAT, CDR2 FQNNGV. The CDR3 totals 15 residues. The CDR3 spells CASRSLKYSMAELFF. Here the CDR3 DNA reads TGTGCCAGCCGCAGCTTAAAATACTCAATGGCGGAACTGTTTTTT.

V is TRBV2 and J is TRBJ1-5; 9 bases are a match to TRBD1. In germline, CDR1 is SNHLY, CDR2 FYNNEI. The CDR3 spans 15 residues. V lost 6 bases, J lost 6 bases, and 9 bases stayed unmatched. CDR3 loop: CASRRDREGGQPQHF. In nucleotides, the CDR3 is TGTGCCAGCAGGCGGGACAGGGAGGGAGGTCAGCCCCAGCATTTT. The variable domain in full, completed from reference TRBV2 and TRBJ1-5, reads EPEVTQTPSHQVTQMGQEVILRCVPISNHLYFYWYRQILGQKVEFLVSFYNNEISEKSEIFDDQFSVERPDGSNFTLKIRSTKLEDSAMYFCASRRDREGGQPQHFGDGTRLSIL.

The chain uses TRBV30 and TRBJ2-1; TRBD2 aligns across 8 bases. Germline CDR1 is GTSNPN and CDR2 is SVGIG (reference sequence). The V and J ends lost 1 base and 6 bases, in that order; junction bases with no gene match: 8. This CDR3 has 15 residues. CDR3: CAWSAGLVLGNEQFF. CDR3 DNA sequence: TGTGCCTGGAGTGCGGGACTAGTTTTGGGCAATGAGCAGTTCTTC.

The chain recombines TRBV7-9 with TRBJ1-4; no reliable D call. Germline V lookup: CDR1 SEHNR, CDR2 FQNEAQ (reference sequence). This CDR3 is built from 13 residues. Trimming stripped 5 bases from V and 0 bases from J, with 4 bases between. The CDR3 DNA follows: TGTGCCAGCAGCCCCCCAACTAATGAAAAACTGTTTTTT. This translates into CASSPPTNEKLFF. The full variable domain, in which reference TRBV7-9 and TRBJ1-4 provide the parts outside the CDR3, is DTGVSQNPRHKITKRGQNVTFRCDPISEHNRLYWYRQTLGQGPEFLTYFQNEAQLEKSRLLSDRFSAERPKGSFSTLEIQRTEQGDSAMYLCASSPPTNEKLFFGSGTQLSVL.

The chain couples TRBV6-4 to TRBJ1-2, with 7 bases identical to TRBD1. The CDR3 runs to 15 residues. Germline trimming cut 8 bases from V and 4 bases from J; bases unmatched to any gene: 13. The germline CDR1 and CDR2 sequences are MRHNA and SNTAGT. The CDR3 sequence: CASSQRRAGGYGYTF. As DNA, the CDR3 is TGTGCCAGCTCCCAAAGGAGAGCAGGGGGCTATGGCTACACCTTC.

The rearrangement uses TRBV19 and TRBJ1-5, with a possible D match to TRBD1 (6 bases). The V end lost 3 bases, the J end lost 2 bases, and 11 bases lay between the germline ends. This CDR3 is built from 15 residues. Germline lookup yields CDR1 LNHDA and CDR2 SQIVND (reference sequence). Here the CDR3 DNA reads TGTGCCAGTAGTATTATCAACAGGGGCAATCAGCCCCAGCATTTT. Protein product: CASSIINRGNQPQHF. Full variable domain (outside the CDR3, taken from reference TRBV19 and TRBJ1-5): DGGITQSPKYLFRKEGQNVTLSCEQNLNHDAMYWYRQDPGQGLRLIYYSQIVNDFQKGDIAEGYSVSREKKESFPLTVTSAQKNPTAFYLCASSIINRGNQPQHFGDGTRLSIL.

The chain combines TRBV6-4 with TRBJ1-5, with D uncertain. Between the trimmed V and J ends, which lost 6 bases and 4 bases, there was a span of 10 bases. CDR1 is MRHNA, CDR2 SNTAGT, per germline. This CDR3 spans 13 amino acids. Here the CDR3 DNA reads TGTGCCAGCAGCCCAGAGCGTAATCAGCCCCAGCATTTT. This translates into CASSPERNQPQHF.

The CDR3 sequence is CASSVGGPAKNIQYF. The DNA for the CDR3 is TGTGCCAGCAGTGTCGGAGGACCGGCCAAAAACATTCAGTACTTC. This chain joins TRBV6-1 and TRBJ2-4, with a possible D match to TRBD2 (5 bases). CDR1 is MNHNS, CDR2 SASEGT, per germline. The CDR3 spans 15 residues. The ends were cut back, 4 bases at V and 1 base at J, with 11 bases in the middle.

This chain connects TRBV7-2 to TRBJ2-5; D might be TRBD2 (6 bases). V lost 5 bases and J lost 3, with 22 bases in between. Germline assignment: CDR1 SGHTA and CDR2 FQGNSA. CDR3 length: 17 residues. Here the CDR3 reads CASSPQALERAKETQYF. The CDR3 nucleotides read TGTGCCAGCAGCCCACAAGCGCTGGAGCGGGCAAAAGAGACCCAGTACTTC.

This clone turned up a few times. The V gene is TRBV10-3, the J gene TRBJ1-2; D unresolved. CDR3 length: 12 amino acids. V was clipped by 0 bases and J by 7 bases, with 6 bases between them. Germline V gene sequence: CDR1 ENHRY, CDR2 SYGVKD. In DNA form, the CDR3 reads TGTGCCATCAGTGAGTCTAAGGCTGGCTACACCTTC. Its translation is CAISESKAGYTF.

CDR3 nucleotides: TGTGCCAGCAGTGACTCCCCAGGGGGGACCGTTGAGCAGTTCTTC. Translation gives CASSDSPGGTVEQFF. The gene calls are TRBV6-4 and TRBJ2-1; perhaps TRBD1 as D (7 bases). The ends were cut back, 0 bases at V and 9 bases at J, with 15 bases in the middle. The CDR3 covers 15 residues. The germline gives CDR1 MRHNA, CDR2 SNTAGT.

The chain carries TRBV1 and TRBJ2-2; no DNA check was done on the table's D call, TRBD2. TRBV1 is described as a pseudogene. The CDR3 covers 18 residues. The CDR3 DNA reads as TGCACCAGCAGCCAAGCTATAGGGACGGGAGCTCGCACCGGGGAGCTGTTTTTT. Translating it yields CTSSQAIGTGARTGELFF.

This chain connects TRBV21-1 to TRBJ2-3; no check of the table's D call, TRBD2, against the DNA was made. TRBV21-1 is tagged as a pseudogene. This CDR3 has 12 residues. CDR3 loop: CASSILADTQYF. The DNA of the CDR3 is TGTGCCAGCAGCATATTAGCGGATACGCAGTATTTT.

The chain is built from TRBV9 and TRBJ2-7; 8 positions match TRBD1. Germline lookup yields CDR1 SGDLS and CDR2 YYNGEE. This CDR3 region has 16 residues. V lost 4 bases and J lost 3; bases outside the gene matches: 12. The CDR3 sequence: CASSPGQGAPLYEQYF. CDR3 coding DNA: TGTGCCAGCAGCCCCGGACAGGGAGCCCCTCTCTACGAGCAGTACTTC.

This rearrangement joins TRBV5-1 to TRBJ2-3; 11 bases align to TRBD1. The CDR3 extends over 16 amino acids. Germline V gene data show CDR1 as SGHRS and CDR2 as YFSETQ. The V gene end was trimmed by 4 bases and the J gene end by 4 bases; junction bases not matched to a gene: 8. The CDR3 region is CASSPGTGGAADTQYF. The CDR3 DNA follows: TGCGCCAGCAGCCCGGGGACAGGGGGGGCGGCAGATACGCAGTATTTT.

The chain recombines TRBV7-9 with TRBJ2-1; either TRBD1 or TRBD2 may supply D (5 bases each). Per germline, CDR1 SEHNR and CDR2 FQNEAQ (reference sequence). V was shortened by 5 bases and J by 0 bases, with 17 bases between the two germline ends. This CDR3 has 17 residues. The CDR3 coding sequence is TGTGCCAGCAGCCCCACCGGGACGAAATCCTCCTACAATGAGCAGTTCTTC. Translating it yields CASSPTGTKSSYNEQFF.

With regard to this clone: An end of the junction differs from the germline gene, which may be a read error. The rearrangement uses TRBV4-2 and TRBJ2-2; D uncertain. Germline V lookup: CDR1 LGHNA, CDR2 YNFKEQ. CDR3 length: 15 amino acids. The CDR3 here is CASSKEGRFTGELFF. CDR3 DNA sequence: TGTGCCAGCAGCAAAGAAGGCAGGTTCACCGGGGAGCTGTTTTTT.

The CDR3 nucleotides are TGTGCCAGCAGCTTGTTTTACACCGGGGAGCTGTTTTTT. Residues: CASSLFYTGELFF. The chain has TRBV5-6 and TRBJ2-2; D is unclear. The CDR3 totals 13 residues. Trimming took 1 base from V and 3 from J, leaving 4 bases between them. Germline V gives CDR1 SGHDT, CDR2 YYEEEE.

The rearrangement joins TRBV20-1 to TRBJ2-5, with D uncertain. The V end lost 3 bases, the J end lost 5 bases, and 4 bases lay between the germline ends. There are 10 residues in the CDR3. Germline V lookup: CDR1 DFQATT, CDR2 SNEGSKA (reference sequence). CDR3 loop: CSASFETQYF. DNA for the CDR3: TGCAGTGCTAGTTTCGAGACCCAGTACTTC.

This chain connects TRBV19 to TRBJ2-7; TRBD2 matches at 11 bases. Unmatched junction bases numbered 4, after V lost 3 bases and J lost 3 bases. Germline V gene lookup returns CDR1 LNHDA and CDR2 SQIVND (reference sequence). The CDR3 is made up of 15 amino acids. CDR3: CASSILGTSGYEQYF. CDR3 sequence (DNA): TGTGCCAGTAGTATCCTCGGGACTAGCGGCTACGAGCAGTACTTC.

The rearrangement joins TRBV11-3 to TRBJ1-1, with D possibly being TRBD1 (6 bases). CDR3 length equals 15 residues. V shed 5 bases and J shed 1 base, with 14 bases lying between them. Germline CDR1 and CDR2: SGHNT and YENEEA. As DNA, the CDR3 is TGTGCCAGCAGCCCCGGGGGGGCAGCGAACACTGAAGCTTTCTTT. This gives the protein CASSPGGAANTEAFF. The full variable domain, in which reference TRBV11-3 and TRBJ1-1 provide the parts outside the CDR3, is EAGVVQSPRYKIIEKKQPVAFWCNPISGHNTLYWYLQNLGQGPELLIRYENEEAVDDSQLPKDRFSAERLKGVDSTLKIQPAELGDSAVYLCASSPGGAANTEAFFGQGTRLTVV.